This is a list of T cell receptor beta chains from one sample in a study of cytomegalovirus exposure and HLA in healthy donors. Profiled with immunoSEQ multiplex PCR; TCRdb holds only in-frame clones, not every one. The sample has about 100,000 clones, about 75% seen once; the top ten hold about 9.4%. Sequences were obtained from PBMCs. These receptors all stem from a man aged 50 or older in good health and CMV-seronegative. Each CDR3 is given with its conserved first and last residue. A D gene is named only where the DNA matches it firmly. Rows may omit the clone size; those that give it use once, few, many or a size class.

V gene,clone size,J gene,D gene,CDR3 protein,CDR3 DNA
TRBV9,once,TRBJ2-5,TRBD1,CASSPGTGGRTTQYF,TGTGCCAGCAGCCCCGGGACAGGGGGTCGGACGACCCAGTACTTC
TRBV6-5,NA,TRBJ2-6,NA,CASSYSIGRQETF,TGTGCCAGCAGTTACTCGATAGGGCGACAGGAGACTTTC
TRBV7-9,NA,TRBJ1-2,TRBD1,CASSPGDRPNYGYTF,TGTGCCAGCAGCCCGGGGGACAGACCAAACTATGGCTACACCTTC
TRBV28,NA,TRBJ2-7,TRBD2,CASSFGGSSYEQYF,TGTGCCAGCAGTTTCGGGGGGTCCTCCTACGAGCAGTACTTC
TRBV7-9,few,TRBJ1-1,NA,CASSLSESEAFF,TGTGCCAGCAGCTTGAGTGAGAGCGAAGCTTTCTTT
TRBV7-2,NA,TRBJ2-5,TRBD1,CASSSQTGQGQETQYF,TGTGCCAGCAGCTCCCAAACGGGACAGGGCCAAGAGACCCAGTACTTC
TRBV2,NA,TRBJ1-1,NA,CASTFTTLNTEAFF,TGTGCCAGCACCTTTACTACCTTGAACACTGAAGCTTTCTTT
TRBV6-5,NA,TRBJ2-7,TRBD2,CASSDLAGGRYEQYF,TGTGCCAGCAGCGATCTAGCGGGAGGGCGGTACGAGCAGTACTTC
TRBV28,few,TRBJ1-5,NA,CASSFGGERQPQHF,TGTGCCAGCAGTTTTGGGGGCGAGAGGCAGCCCCAGCATTTT
TRBV5-4,NA,TRBJ1-6,TRBD1,CASSLAGTGHNSPLHF,TGTGCCAGCAGCTTGGCTGGGACAGGCCATAATTCACCCCTCCACTTT
TRBV19,NA,TRBJ1-5,NA,CASSRGETASNQPQHF,TGTGCCAGTAGTAGGGGGGAGACAGCTAGCAATCAGCCCCAGCATTTT
TRBV5-1,NA,TRBJ2-5,TRBD2,CASSPLLAGEETQYF,TGCGCCAGCAGCCCACTACTAGCGGGGGAAGAGACCCAGTACTTC
TRBV5-5,few,TRBJ2-6,TRBD2,CASLSGGAEGANVLTF,TGTGCCAGCCTCAGCGGGGGGGCGGAGGGGGCCAACGTCCTGACTTTC
TRBV7-2,NA,TRBJ2-5,NA,CASSLVRGQETQYF,TGTGCCAGCAGCTTAGTGCGGGGCCAAGAGACCCAGTACTTC
TRBV11-2,NA,TRBJ2-2,TRBD2,CASSLTSGSRTGELFF,TGTGCCAGCAGCCTGACTAGCGGGTCACGTACCGGGGAGCTGTTTTTT
TRBV6-5,few,TRBJ1-1,NA,CASRGGQMNTEAFF,TGTGCCAGCAGGGGCGGACAGATGAACACTGAAGCTTTCTTT
TRBV13,NA,TRBJ1-6,NA,CASREGPRNSPLHF,TGTGCCAGCAGGGAGGGACCGAGAAATTCACCCCTCCACTTT
TRBV7-8,NA,TRBJ1-2,NA,CASSLGGIHGYTF,TGTGCCAGCAGCTTAGGAGGAATTCATGGCTACACCTTC
TRBV29-1,few,TRBJ2-7,TRBD1,CSVGGTGEAYEQYF,TGCAGCGTTGGAGGAACAGGGGAAGCCTACGAGCAGTACTTC
TRBV6-5,NA,TRBJ1-4,NA,CASKTGINEKLFF,TGTGCCAGCAAAACAGGCATTAATGAAAAACTGTTTTTT
TRBV2,NA,TRBJ2-7,TRBD2,CASQGIAGRYEQYF,TGTGCCTCCCAGGGGATAGCGGGAAGGTACGAGCAGTACTTC
TRBV30,NA,TRBJ1-6,NA,CACGGGFNSPLHF,TGTGCCTGCGGCGGCGGATTTAATTCACCCCTCCACTTT
TRBV11-2,NA,TRBJ2-2,NA,CASVPSWTATGELFF,TGTGCCAGCGTACCCAGCTGGACTGCAACCGGGGAGCTGTTTTTT
TRBV7-2,NA,TRBJ1-2,NA,CASSPGVGYTF,TGTGCCAGCAGCCCAGGGGTCGGCTACACCTTC
TRBV28,NA,TRBJ2-1,TRBD2,CASSSSIAGVNNEQFF,TGTGCCAGCAGTTCCTCAATAGCGGGAGTAAATAATGAGCAGTTCTTC
TRBV27,few,TRBJ2-1,TRBD1,CASIPVPNLLTGGYEQFF,TGTGCCAGCATTCCAGTTCCCAACCTATTAACAGGGGGCTATGAGCAGTTCTTC
TRBV5-6,few,TRBJ1-1,NA,CASSLGDRENTEAFF,TGTGCCAGCAGCTTGGGAGACAGAGAAAACACTGAAGCTTTCTTT
TRBV7-9,NA,TRBJ2-7,TRBD2,CASSLVAGDRSYEQYF,TGTGCCAGCAGCTTGGTAGCGGGGGACCGCTCCTACGAGCAGTACTTC
TRBV19,NA,TRBJ1-1,NA,CASAPGRNTEAFF,TGTGCCAGTGCCCCGGGGAGGAACACTGAAGCTTTCTTT
TRBV6-5,NA,TRBJ1-3,TRBD1,CASSSVTGGSGNTIYF,TGTGCCAGCAGTTCTGTGACAGGGGGCTCTGGAAACACCATATATTTT
TRBV28,few,TRBJ1-4,NA,CASSSTGEKLFF,TGTGCCAGCAGTTCGACAGGAGAAAAACTGTTTTTT
TRBV5-6,NA,TRBJ1-2,TRBD1,CASSLLTGAANYGYTF,TGTGCCAGCAGCTTACTGACAGGGGCAGCTAACTATGGCTACACCTTC
TRBV6-1,NA,TRBJ1-1,NA,CASSLRGQNTEAFF,TGTGCCAGCAGCCTCAGGGGACAGAACACTGAAGCTTTCTTT
TRBV6-6,NA,TRBJ2-6,NA,CASKGAGANVLTF,TGTGCCAGCAAGGGAGCTGGGGCCAACGTCCTGACTTTC
TRBV7-8,few,TRBJ1-2,TRBD1,CASSLAGIQGAWGYTF,TGTGCCAGCAGCCTAGCGGGAATACAGGGGGCTTGGGGCTACACCTTC